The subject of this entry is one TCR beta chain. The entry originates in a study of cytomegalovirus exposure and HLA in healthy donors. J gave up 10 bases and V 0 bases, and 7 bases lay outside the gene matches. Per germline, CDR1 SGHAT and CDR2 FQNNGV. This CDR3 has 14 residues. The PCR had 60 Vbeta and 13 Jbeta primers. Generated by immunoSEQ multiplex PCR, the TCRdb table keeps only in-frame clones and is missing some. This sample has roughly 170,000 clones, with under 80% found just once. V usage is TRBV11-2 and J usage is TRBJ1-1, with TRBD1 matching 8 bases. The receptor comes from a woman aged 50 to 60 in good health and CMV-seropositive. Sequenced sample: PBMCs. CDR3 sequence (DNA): TGTGCCAGCAGCTTAGATTATAATACAGGGGGAGCTTTCTTT. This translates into CASSLDYNTGGAFF.